The sample holds a few counts of the clone carrying this T cell receptor (beta chain). What it binds is not known. The CDR3 runs to 16 residues. The germline V gene has CDR1 LGHNA and CDR2 YSLEER. Germline trimming cut 0 bases from V and 1 base from J; bases unmatched to any gene: 2. This entry is derived from a study of response to subunit inactivated influenza vaccine. Study-wide results and limits: New T cells are recruited in small numbers by each seasonal influenza vaccination, according to the authors' suggestion.

TCRdb called the RT-PCR reads again in MiXCR, with one record for every CDR3 protein. This sample has roughly 650,000 distinct CDR3 sequences, with 15% to 18% found just once. This TCR was sampled from a man between 50 and 59 years old who received an inactivated influenza vaccine. The rearrangement joins TRBV4-3 to TRBJ2-2, with 7 bases lining up with TRBD2. Specimen: PBMCs from blood, collected 11 to 12 days after vaccination. The CDR3 loop reads CASSQESGKNTGELFF. Here the CDR3 DNA reads TGCGCCAGCAGCCAAGAGAGCGGGAAGAACACCGGGGAGCTGTTTTTT.